This T cell receptor beta chain stems from a study of monozygotic twins with inflammatory bowel disease. Study-level findings and limits: No one strong IBD-associated signal or clonotype was supported.

As concerns this clonotype: Its cognate antigen is unknown.

TCRdb reanalyzed the 5' RACE reads and collapses them to one entry per CDR3 protein, without DNA. The sample data list fewer than 200,000 distinct CDR3 sequences. Germline-derived CDR1 and CDR2 are ENHRY and SYGVKD. The CDR3 length is 15 residues. This TCR derives from a human donor with ulcerative colitis or Crohn's disease, or a healthy co-twin of an affected twin (not recorded which). This sequence joins TRBV10-3 and TRBJ1-5; the D call of TRBD1 rests on TCRdb alone, since no DNA is present to check it. Sequenced input: blood. Here the CDR3 reads CAISELGTGLEPQYF.